This TCR beta chain emerged from a study of cytomegalovirus exposure and HLA in healthy donors. For the study at large: Of all 370 or so donors who were genotyped, roughly 81% belonged to the Caucasian-associated ancestry cluster. Study conclusions and caveats: TRBV6-2, TRBV6-3 and some other V segments were unresolvable in 87-base-pair reads. In a later analysis, CMV-associated beta chains were mostly HLA-associated, it appeared.

With 2 bases clipped from V and 5 bases from J, the junction kept 5 bases outside the gene matches. CDR3 length equals 15 residues. CDR1 and CDR2 from the germline V gene are SGHNT and YENEEA. The PCR made use of 60 Vbeta and 13 Jbeta primers. Produced via immunoSEQ multiplex PCR; TCRdb's table is partial and in-frame only. The sample comprises approximately 150,000 clones, 68% of which are singletons, and about 10% rests with the top ten. This clone was detected only once. Its matching antigen is unknown. The sequence derives from a man under 40 in good health and CMV-seropositive. Sequenced sample: PBMCs. This chain joins TRBV11-3 and TRBJ2-5, with 10 bases identical to TRBD2. The CDR3 sequence is CASSLKGLAMETQYF. In nucleotides, the CDR3 is TGTGCCAGCAGCTTAAAGGGACTAGCGATGGAGACCCAGTACTTC.